This TCR beta chain was found in a study of shared T cell receptors in the human thymus. Trimming removed 1 base at V and 0 bases at J, with 10 bases between. Germline V gives CDR1 LNHNV, CDR2 YYDKDF (reference sequence). The CDR3 is 15 residues long. The repertoire was sequenced with immunoSEQ multiplex PCR; TCRdb's copy has only in-frame clones and lacks some. The table has roughly 550,000 clones, roughly 74% seen once. In addition, the sample was reused for a study of human thymus T cells. That work adds: Those donating were healthy Finnish infants in corrective surgery for congenital heart defects. Thymus was obtained from resections taken during corrective heart surgery. Biased V and J segment usage appeared in thymus and peripheral blood. Related research described thymic repertoires that were highly overlapping among unrelated individuals.

The chain has TRBV15 and TRBJ2-7; D might be TRBD1 (6 bases). This receptor was taken from a boy in the first two years of life with a congenital heart defect. What was sequenced was thymocytes. The CDR3, as DNA: TGTGCCACCAGCAGAGGTTACAGGGACTCCTACGAGCAGTACTTC. Its protein is CATSRGYRDSYEQYF.